These 12 T cell receptor beta chains share one sample of origin, sequenced in a study of blood T cells in healthy people across ages (dated by TCRdb to the mid-2010s). Library construction relied on 5' RACE. The run used an Illumina HiSeq 2500. The second PCR ran for about 7 to 11 cycles and used a J-beta primer mix along with a sample-barcoded 5' primer. TCRdb reprocessing: public reads trimmed at Q25 with fastp, clones called with MiXCR, in-frame beta chains kept. Here each entry gathers all rows of one CDR3 protein and keeps the most common genes and DNA. Across this sample there are more than 900,000 distinct CDR3 sequences, with almost 25% seen only once. Around 0.7% of the sample rests with the top ten. The sample also formed part of further work on T cells of mothers and their children.

The sequenced sample was blood. The receptor source for this set is a girl aged 2 to 10 in good health.

V usage is TRBV28 and J usage is TRBJ2-5; the D is unclear. The V gene lost 6 bases and the J gene lost 1 base, with 6 bases spanning the gap. Looked up from germline, CDR1 is MDHEN and CDR2 is SYDVKM. CDR3 length equals 12 residues. The CDR3 spells CASRLSQETQYF. CDR3 DNA sequence: TGTGCCAGCAGGTTGTCCCAAGAGACCCAGTACTTC.

This clonotype was observed a handful of times. This sequence joins TRBV5-1 and TRBJ1-4; TRBD1 matches 9 bases. There are 14 residues in the CDR3. In germline, CDR1 is SGHRS, CDR2 YFSETQ. Trimming at V came to 4 bases and at J to 7 bases, leaving 5 bases not matched to a gene. Here the CDR3 DNA reads TGCGCCAGCAGCAACGGGACAGGGAGTGAAAAACTGTTTTTT. It codes for CASSNGTGSEKLFF.

This clonotype has just a few counts. The V gene is TRBV7-2, the J gene TRBJ2-5; D unresolved. CDR1 is SGHTA and CDR2 is FQGNSA in the germline V gene. Deletions cut 3 bases from V and 5 bases from J, with 10 bases between. The CDR3 is 13 amino acids. CDR3 nucleotide sequence: TGTGCCAGCAGCTTCTGGAGTGAGGAGACCCAGTACTTC. It is translated as CASSFWSEETQYF.

This clonotype was found a few times. This chain links TRBV28 with TRBJ2-1; 12 nucleotides agree with TRBD2. The J call may be faulty, since TRBJ2-5 better matches the DNA end. The germline gives CDR1 MDHEN, CDR2 SYDVKM. The CDR3 runs to 15 residues. CDR3 bases: TGTGCCAGCAGTTCCCCTAGCGGGAGGGAGGAGACCCAGTACTTC. This encodes CASSSPSGREETQYF.

The chain couples TRBV5-6 to TRBJ2-7, with 9 bases lining up with TRBD1. From germline, CDR1 is SGHDT and CDR2 YYEEEE. This CDR3 region has 14 residues. Trimming cost V 4 bases and J 5 bases; bases outside gene matches: 7. This CDR3 reads CASSPGTGIHEQYF. The CDR3, as DNA: TGTGCCAGCAGCCCCGGGACAGGGATCCACGAGCAGTACTTC.

This clonotype was seen a few times. The rearrangement uses TRBV13 and TRBJ2-5; a possible D gene is TRBD2 (5 bases). The last part of the DNA fits TRBJ2-1 better; the J call may be wrong. The germline gives CDR1 PRHDT, CDR2 FYEKMQ (reference sequence). This CDR3 is built from 15 residues. CDR3 residues: CASSLQIGLDNEQFF. As DNA, the CDR3 is TGTGCCAGCAGCCTCCAAATCGGACTGGACAATGAGCAGTTCTTC.

This clonotype was recorded many times. The CDR3 here is CSSGGETNYGYTF. The CDR3 DNA reads TGCAGTTCTGGGGGGGAGACTAACTATGGCTACACCTTC. The J gene is TRBJ1-2, the V gene TRBV20-1, with D maybe TRBD1 (5 bases). From germline, CDR1 is DFQATT and CDR2 SNEGSKA (reference sequence). The CDR3 contains 13 residues. Trimming shortened V by 8 bases and J by 0 bases, and 13 bases separated the two germline ends.

In this sample, this clonotype turned up a few times. The V gene is TRBV3-1, the J gene TRBJ2-2; D gene ambiguous. CDR3 length: 16 amino acids. V shed 4 bases and J shed 6 bases, with 18 bases lying between them. The germline gives CDR1 LGHDT, CDR2 YNNKEL (reference sequence). The CDR3 DNA follows: TGTGCCAGCAGCCCGAATTTGCTGGGTTCCGCCGGGGAGCTGTTTTTT. This codes for CASSPNLLGSAGELFF.

This clonotype was counted between two and nine times. This chain connects TRBV7-3 to TRBJ2-1; no reliable D call. The CDR3 sequence is 16 residues long. CDR1 and CDR2 (germline): SGHTA, FQGTGA. V was cut by 5 bases and J by 0 bases, with 14 bases left in between. The CDR3 spells CASSPDPVGSYNEQFF. The CDR3 DNA reads TGTGCCAGCAGCCCCGACCCCGTGGGCTCCTACAATGAGCAGTTCTTC.

The V gene is TRBV7-2, the J gene TRBJ2-5; D is unresolved. The DNA matches TRBJ2-7 better at its end, which makes the J call doubtful. Germline CDR1 reads SGHTA; CDR2 reads FQGNSA. This CDR3 spans 13 amino acids. The CDR3 loop is CASSLSTVYEQYF. The CDR3 DNA sequence: TGTGCCAGCAGCTTGAGTACAGTCTACGAGCAGTACTTC.

This clonotype was seen a handful of times. V gene TRBV29-1 combines with J gene TRBJ2-5; the match to TRBD1 covers 9 bases. The length of the CDR3 is 13 residues. Germline loops: CDR1 SQVTM, CDR2 ANQGSEA. The trim removed 4 bases at V and 11 bases at J, leaving 11 bases unmatched. The CDR3 coding sequence is TGCAGCGTTGGATCGGGACAGGGTCAAGAGCAGTACTTC. It encodes CSVGSGQGQEQYF.

V and J are TRBV29-1 and TRBJ2-5; no clear D gene. Per the germline V gene, CDR1 is SQVTM and CDR2 is ANQGSEA. Between the trimmed V and J ends, which lost 0 bases and 2 bases, there was a span of 10 bases. The CDR3 spans 14 residues. CDR3 DNA: TGCAGCGTTGAAGATTTAACAGAGCAAGAGACCCAGTACTTC. It encodes CSVEDLTEQETQYF.